This T cell receptor beta chain was retrieved from a study of blood T cell repertoires in COVID-19. Study in general: The United States, Italy and Spain were the sources of the acute and convalescent COVID-19 samples.

Original analysis: Using reference gene primer amplification, nucleated cell counts were estimated. Profiling relied on immunoSEQ multiplex PCR, and the TCRdb table lists in-frame clones only, not all of them. The DNA gave D and trimming, while V, J and clone size come from that table. The sample yields 15,000 to 20,000 clones, almost 90% seen once. The CDR3 contains 17 residues. V shed 1 base and J 0 bases; nucleotides not matched to a gene: 5. Germline lookup yields CDR1 SGHTA and CDR2 FQGNSA. The V gene is TRBV7-2, the J gene TRBJ2-1; TRBD2 matches at 8 bases. This receptor was taken from a human donor in a cohort sampled during active COVID-19. The specimen was peripheral blood. The CDR3 loop reads CASSLGLAGVSYNEQFF. The CDR3 DNA is TGTGCCAGCAGCTTAGGGCTAGCGGGCGTCTCCTACAATGAGCAGTTCTTC.